The 28 T cell receptor beta chains in this list originate from one sample, sequenced in a study of blood T cell repertoires in COVID-19. Sequencing used immunoSEQ multiplex PCR; TCRdb keeps in-frame clones, though not all of them. The top ten clones hold approximately 2% of a sample with some 250,000 clones, approximately 83% of them seen once. The sequenced material came from PBMCs or T cells enriched from blood (not recorded which). All receptors come from a woman in her 50s who had recovered from COVID-19.

V is TRBV5-8 and J is TRBJ2-3; D is unresolved. Trimming stripped 3 bases from V and 1 base from J, with 12 bases between. Germline V CDR1 and CDR2: SGHTS, YDEGEE. The CDR3 contains 15 residues. CDR3 DNA sequence: TGTGCCAGCAGCTCTAGATCCGACCGCACAGATACGCAGTATTTT. Protein sequence: CASSSRSDRTDTQYF. Variable domain in full (rest from reference TRBV5-8 and TRBJ2-3): EAGVTQSPTHLIKTRGQQATLRCSPISGHTSVYWYQQALGLGLQFLLWYDEGEERNRGNFPPRFSGRQFPNYSSELNVNALELEDSALYLCASSSRSDRTDTQYFGPGTRLTVL.

The chain is built from TRBV5-6 and TRBJ2-5, with 7 positions matching TRBD1. Germline V gene lookup returns CDR1 SGHDT and CDR2 YYEEEE. This CDR3 spans 14 amino acids. V was pared by 3 bases and J by 10 bases, with 12 bases of the junction left unmatched. The CDR3 coding sequence is TGTGCCAGCAGCTGGGGACAGTCCTTAGGAGACCAGTACTTC. Its protein product is CASSWGQSLGDQYF.

V is TRBV4-2 and J is TRBJ2-1; TRBD2 is a possible D gene (6 bases). The CDR3 covers 15 residues. The V end was cut by 3 bases, the J end by 5 bases, with 14 bases between. Germline V lookup: CDR1 LGHNA, CDR2 YNFKEQ. The CDR3 bases are TGTGCCAGCAGCCACGAAGCACTAGCCGACAATGAGCAGTTCTTC. Translation gives CASSHEALADNEQFF.

V and J are TRBV19 and TRBJ1-6, with D tentatively TRBD1 (6 bases). Trimming pared 5 bases from V and 10 bases from J, leaving 18 bases between. The CDR3 runs 15 residues. Germline values: CDR1 LNHDA, CDR2 SQIVND (reference sequence). The DNA for the CDR3 is TGTGCCAGTAGTGGGTCGACAGGATTTGTATCACCCCTCCACTTT. Protein: CASSGSTGFVSPLHF.

This sequence joins TRBV19 and TRBJ1-2; D is possibly TRBD1 (5 bases). V was trimmed by 1 base and J by 4 bases, leaving 10 bases between them. Germline V lookup: CDR1 LNHDA, CDR2 SQIVND (reference sequence). The CDR3 runs 14 residues. CDR3: CASSIVGQGYGYTF. CDR3 DNA sequence: TGTGCCAGTAGTATAGTTGGACAAGGCTATGGCTACACCTTC.

V usage is TRBV2 and J usage is TRBJ2-1; TRBD2 agrees at 10 bases. The V gene's germline CDR1 is SNHLY and CDR2 FYNNEI. The CDR3 totals 14 residues. Trimming took 4 bases from V and 7 from J; bases not matched to a gene: 4. The DNA for the CDR3 is TGTGCCAGCAGTGGTAGCGGGAGGAGAAATGAGCAGTTCTTC. It codes for CASSGSGRRNEQFF.

This clone was seen more than once but under ten times. The chain joins TRBV10-1 to TRBJ1-5, with 7 bases aligning to TRBD1. This CDR3 region has 14 residues. The V segment lost 3 bases and the J segment 7 bases; nucleotides outside the gene matches: 6. Germline values: CDR1 WNHNN, CDR2 SYGVQD (reference sequence). The CDR3 bases are TGCGCCAGCAGTGACAGGGGGTCATTGCAGCCCCAGCATTTT. This sequence encodes CASSDRGSLQPQHF.

The gene calls are TRBV5-1 and TRBJ1-1, with TRBD1 as a possible D gene (5 bases). The CDR3 covers 16 residues. With 0 bases removed from V and 0 bases from J, the gap between germline ends came to 12 bases. CDR1 is SGHRS and CDR2 is YFSETQ in the germline V gene. CDR3 coding DNA: TGCGCCAGCAGCTTGGGGCGACAGTTCATGAACACTGAAGCTTTCTTT. Amino acids: CASSLGRQFMNTEAFF.

This clone showed up just a few times. The V call is TRBV21-1, the J call TRBJ2-7; the D call in the table, TRBD1, was not verified against the DNA. TRBV21-1 counts as a pseudogene. The CDR3 length is 13 residues. In nucleotides, the CDR3 is TGTGCCAGCAGCAGGGACAGGGTAAACGAGCAGTACTTC. Translated: CASSRDRVNEQYF.

The V gene is TRBV28, the J gene TRBJ1-6; 9 nucleotides match TRBD1. The CDR3 contains 15 residues. Germline V gene data show CDR1 as MDHEN and CDR2 as SYDVKM. V lost 5 bases to trimming and J lost 3 bases; unmatched junction nucleotides: 2. CDR3 residues: CASSRGQGYNSPLHF. DNA for the CDR3: TGTGCCAGCAGTCGGGGACAGGGCTATAATTCACCCCTCCACTTT. The full variable domain, rest sourced from reference TRBV28 and TRBJ1-6, is DVKVTQSSRYLVKRTGEKVFLECVQDMDHENMFWYRQDPGLGLRLIYFSYDVKMKEKGDIPEGYSVSREKKERFSLILESASTNQTSMYLCASSRGQGYNSPLHFGNGTRLTVT.

This chain uses TRBV24-1 with TRBJ2-3; D is perhaps TRBD1 (6 bases). Trimming took off 3 bases at V and 5 bases at J, with 17 bases between the two ends. Germline V lookup: CDR1 KGHDR, CDR2 SFDVKD. The CDR3 contains 16 residues. The CDR3 region has the DNA TGTGCCACCAGTGATCCCCCGGGACAAGGGAAAGATACGCAGTATTTT. Translation gives CATSDPPGQGKDTQYF.

The V gene is TRBV28, the J gene TRBJ1-2; D uncertain. Germline assignment: CDR1 MDHEN and CDR2 SYDVKM. This CDR3 spans 16 amino acids. The V end was cut by 4 bases, the J end by 4 bases, with 19 bases between. Here the CDR3 reads CASSSPRHFLGYGYTF. CDR3 coding DNA: TGTGCCAGCAGTTCTCCCCGACACTTCCTGGGCTATGGCTACACCTTC.

The chain couples TRBV6-5 to TRBJ2-3, with 7 nucleotides matching TRBD1. CDR3 length: 13 amino acids. Germline V gene data show CDR1 as MNHEY and CDR2 as SVGAGI. The trim removed 6 bases at V and 1 base at J, leaving 1 base unmatched. The CDR3 region has the DNA TGTGCCAGCAGAACAGGGGGCACAGATACGCAGTATTTT. Its protein is CASRTGGTDTQYF.

The V gene is TRBV6-5, the J gene TRBJ2-1; 9 nucleotides agree with TRBD1. The germline V gene has CDR1 MNHEY and CDR2 SVGAGI. The CDR3 is 12 amino acids. V shed 4 bases, J shed 8 bases, and the junction held 0 bases outside the gene matches. The DNA of the CDR3 is TGTGCCAGCAGTTGGACAGGGGATGAGCAGTTCTTC. Its translation: CASSWTGDEQFF.

The V gene is TRBV2, the J gene TRBJ1-2, with a possible D match to TRBD1 (6 bases). The V end was cut by 7 bases, the J end by 10 bases, with 13 bases between. CDR1 and CDR2 from the germline V gene are SNHLY and FYNNEI. This CDR3 spans 11 amino acids. CDR3: CASTYHRDYTF. CDR3 nucleotides: TGTGCCAGCACCTACCACAGGGACTACACCTTC.

The CDR3 DNA reads TGTGCCAGTAGTATGCCAGACTCTGGGGCCAACGTCCTGACTTTC. This encodes CASSMPDSGANVLTF. The J gene is TRBJ2-6, the V gene TRBV19; D unclear. From germline, CDR1 is LNHDA and CDR2 SQIVND (reference sequence). V was cut by 3 bases and J by 0 bases, with 6 bases left in between. The CDR3 has 15 residues.

The rearrangement links TRBV14 to TRBJ2-3, with D possibly matching TRBD2 (5 bases). Germline CDR1 and CDR2: SGHDN and FVKESK. V lost 3 bases, J lost 2 bases, and 9 bases lay in between. The CDR3 covers 14 residues. CDR3 DNA sequence: TGTGCCAGCAGCCAGCGGGCCCACACAGATACGCAGTATTTT. Protein product: CASSQRAHTDTQYF.

J is TRBJ2-7 and V is TRBV9; D perhaps matches TRBD2 (6 bases). V shed 0 bases and J shed 2 bases, with 12 bases lying between them. Germline-derived CDR1 and CDR2 are SGDLS and YYNGEE. CDR3 length: 15 amino acids. CDR3 sequence reads: CASSVGVSGTYEQYF. DNA for the CDR3: TGTGCCAGCAGCGTAGGGGTTAGCGGCACCTACGAGCAGTACTTC.

This clone was seen a few times. CDR3 region: CASSLGTSGRPGEQFF. The CDR3 DNA reads as TGTGCCAGCAGCTTGGGGACTAGCGGGAGGCCCGGGGAGCAGTTCTTC. The J gene is TRBJ2-1, the V gene TRBV5-8; 14 nucleotides line up with TRBD2. This CDR3 region has 16 residues. Unmatched junction bases numbered 6, after V lost 0 bases and J lost 10 bases. The germline V gene has CDR1 SGHTS and CDR2 YDEGEE.

The gene calls are TRBV13 and TRBJ1-4; possibly TRBD1 for D (6 bases). This CDR3 comprises 16 residues. Germline CDR1 reads PRHDT; CDR2 reads FYEKMQ (reference sequence). Trimming took 5 bases from V and 0 from J, leaving 13 bases between them. The CDR3 protein is CASSPRQATTNEKLFF. As DNA, the CDR3 is TGTGCCAGCAGCCCGAGACAGGCAACAACTAATGAAAAACTGTTTTTT.

This clone was seen more than once but under ten times. The chain employs TRBV3-1 (or the pseudogene TRBV3-2) and TRBJ2-7, with 14 bases aligning to TRBD2. V trimming: 7 bases; J trimming: 3 bases; junction bases outside the gene matches: 8. This CDR3 is built from 16 residues. CDR1 is LGHDT and CDR2 is YNNKEL in the germline V gene (reference sequence). CDR3 sequence: CASTQGLAGAGYEQYF. The CDR3 region has the DNA TGTGCCAGCACCCAGGGACTAGCGGGAGCTGGCTACGAGCAGTACTTC.

CDR3 amino acids: CASSFGQAGANVLTF. The CDR3 nucleotides read TGTGCCAGCAGCTTTGGCCAGGCTGGGGCCAACGTCCTGACTTTC. This sequence joins TRBV7-6 and TRBJ2-6; D is ambiguous. Trimming removed 3 bases at V and 2 bases at J, with 8 bases between. This CDR3 has 15 amino acids. CDR1 is SGHVS, CDR2 FNYEAQ, per germline.

The rearrangement links TRBV6-2 or TRBV6-3 to TRBJ1-5, with TRBD1 identical over 11 bases. Germline trimming cut 4 bases from V and 2 bases from J; bases unmatched to any gene: 7. CDR1 MNHEY and CDR2 SVGEGT come from the germline V gene. The CDR3 length is 17 residues. The CDR3 DNA sequence: TGTGCCAGCAGTTCCCAGGGACAGGGGGGACGCAATCAGCCCCAGCATTTT. Protein product: CASSSQGQGGRNQPQHF.

V usage is TRBV10-3 and J usage is TRBJ2-5, with 10 bases fitting TRBD1. V shed 6 bases, J shed 5 bases, and the junction held 3 bases outside the gene matches. The CDR3 length is 13 residues. The V gene's germline CDR1 is ENHRY and CDR2 SYGVKD. CDR3 nucleotides: TGTGCCATCAGCAGGACAGGGGGTGAGACCCAGTACTTC. It specifies CAISRTGGETQYF.

This clone was recorded once. CDR3 nucleotide sequence: TGCAGTGCCGGTACGACTTTGGGCTACACCTTC. This encodes CSAGTTLGYTF. The chain couples TRBV20-1 to TRBJ1-2; D gene unclear. Germline V gene lookup returns CDR1 DFQATT and CDR2 SNEGSKA (reference sequence). Trimming stripped 6 bases from V and 8 bases from J, with 13 bases between. The CDR3 is 11 amino acids.

This chain uses TRBV3-1 (or the pseudogene TRBV3-2) with TRBJ1-2; 12 bases are a match to TRBD1. CDR3 length: 18 residues. V was clipped by 4 bases and J by 2 bases; unmatched bases: 11. Germline V lookup: CDR1 LGHDT, CDR2 YNNKEL (reference sequence). CDR3: CASSLTGTGGSGNYGYTF. DNA of the CDR3: TGTGCCAGCAGCCTTACCGGGACAGGGGGCTCGGGCAACTATGGCTACACCTTC.

This chain joins TRBV6-6 and TRBJ2-2; D is unclear. V was shortened by 6 bases and J by 5 bases, with 7 bases between the two germline ends. Germline CDR1 and CDR2: MNHNY and SVGAGI (reference sequence). The CDR3 has 12 residues. CDR3: CASRANTGELFF. DNA of the CDR3: TGTGCCAGCAGGGCAAATACCGGGGAGCTGTTTTTT.

The CDR3: CASSVLPGSGYTF. CDR3 in DNA: TGTGCCAGCAGCGTGTTACCAGGTTCTGGCTACACCTTC. The genes are TRBV7-2 and TRBJ1-2; D gene uncertain. CDR1 SGHTA and CDR2 FQGNSA come from the germline V gene. The CDR3 has 13 residues. The V and J ends lost 5 bases and 7 bases respectively, with 14 bases between them.